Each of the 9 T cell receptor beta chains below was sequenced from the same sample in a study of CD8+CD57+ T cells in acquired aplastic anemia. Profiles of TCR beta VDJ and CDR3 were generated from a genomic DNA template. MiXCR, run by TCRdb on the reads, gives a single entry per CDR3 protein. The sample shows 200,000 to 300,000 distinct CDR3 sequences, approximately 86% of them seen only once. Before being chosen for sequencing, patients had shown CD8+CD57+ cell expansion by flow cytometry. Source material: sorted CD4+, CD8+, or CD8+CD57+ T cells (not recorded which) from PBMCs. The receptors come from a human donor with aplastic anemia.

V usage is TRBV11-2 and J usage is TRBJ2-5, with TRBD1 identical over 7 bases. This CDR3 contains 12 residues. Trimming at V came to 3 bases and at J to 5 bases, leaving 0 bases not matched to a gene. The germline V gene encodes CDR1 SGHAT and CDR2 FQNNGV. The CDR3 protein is CASSLTGETQYF. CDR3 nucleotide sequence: TGTGCCAGCAGCTTGACAGGGGAGACCCAGTACTTC.

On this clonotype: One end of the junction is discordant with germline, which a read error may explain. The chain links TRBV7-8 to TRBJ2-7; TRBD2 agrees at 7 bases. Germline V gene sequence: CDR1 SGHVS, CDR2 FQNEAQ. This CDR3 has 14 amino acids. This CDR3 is CASSLSGGRDTQYF. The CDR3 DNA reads TGTGCCAGCAGCTTATCGGGAGGACGCGATACGCAGTATTTC.

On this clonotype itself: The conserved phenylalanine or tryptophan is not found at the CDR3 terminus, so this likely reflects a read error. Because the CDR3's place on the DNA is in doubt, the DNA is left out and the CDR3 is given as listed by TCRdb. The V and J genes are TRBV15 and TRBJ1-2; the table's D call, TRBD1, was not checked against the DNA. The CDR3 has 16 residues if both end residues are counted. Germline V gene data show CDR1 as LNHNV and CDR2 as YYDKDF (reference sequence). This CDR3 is CASSTRDRGLDYGYTL.

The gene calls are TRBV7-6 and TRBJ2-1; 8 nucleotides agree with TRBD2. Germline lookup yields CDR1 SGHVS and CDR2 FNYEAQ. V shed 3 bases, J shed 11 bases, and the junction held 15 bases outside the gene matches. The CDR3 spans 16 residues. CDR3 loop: CASSLQRSGGSDQQFF. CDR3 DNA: TGTGCCAGCAGCTTGCAAAGAAGCGGGGGAAGCGACCAGCAGTTCTTC.

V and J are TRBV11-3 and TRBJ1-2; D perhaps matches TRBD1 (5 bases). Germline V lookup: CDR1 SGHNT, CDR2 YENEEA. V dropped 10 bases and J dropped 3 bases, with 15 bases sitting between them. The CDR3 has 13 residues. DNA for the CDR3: TGTGCCATCAGTGGGGGGGGGGACTATGGCTACACCTTC. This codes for CAISGGGDYGYTF.

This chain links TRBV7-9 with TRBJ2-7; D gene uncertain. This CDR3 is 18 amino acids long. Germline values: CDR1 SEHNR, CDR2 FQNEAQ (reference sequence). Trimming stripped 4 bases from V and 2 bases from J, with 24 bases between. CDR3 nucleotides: TGTGCCAGCAGCTCCCAGGACCAGAGGAAATACTTTACCTACGAGCAGTACGTC. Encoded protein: CASSSQDQRKYFTYEQYV.

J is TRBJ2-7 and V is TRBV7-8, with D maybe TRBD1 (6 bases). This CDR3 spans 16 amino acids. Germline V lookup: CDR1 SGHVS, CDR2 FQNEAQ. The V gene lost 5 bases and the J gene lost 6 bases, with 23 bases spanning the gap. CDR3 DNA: TGTGCCAGCAGCACACCGGGACATCCGAACCTGGCCGAGCAGTACGTC. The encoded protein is CASSTPGHPNLAEQYV.

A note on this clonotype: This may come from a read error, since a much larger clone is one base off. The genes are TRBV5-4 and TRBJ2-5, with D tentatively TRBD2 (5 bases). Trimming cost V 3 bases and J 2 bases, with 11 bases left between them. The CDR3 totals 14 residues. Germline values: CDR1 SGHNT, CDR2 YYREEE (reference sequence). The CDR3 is CASSCSSEQETQYF. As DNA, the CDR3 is TGTGCCAGCAGCTGTAGTAGCGAGCAAGAGACCCAGTACTTC.

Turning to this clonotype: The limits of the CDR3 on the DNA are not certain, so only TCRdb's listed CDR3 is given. The CDR3: CASSLRGTQYFGPFF. The chain is built from TRBV7-6 and TRBJ1-1; the table's TRBD1 call for D was not verified on the DNA. Germline V gene lookup returns CDR1 SGHVS and CDR2 FNYEAQ. The CDR3 contains 15 residues when both ends are counted.